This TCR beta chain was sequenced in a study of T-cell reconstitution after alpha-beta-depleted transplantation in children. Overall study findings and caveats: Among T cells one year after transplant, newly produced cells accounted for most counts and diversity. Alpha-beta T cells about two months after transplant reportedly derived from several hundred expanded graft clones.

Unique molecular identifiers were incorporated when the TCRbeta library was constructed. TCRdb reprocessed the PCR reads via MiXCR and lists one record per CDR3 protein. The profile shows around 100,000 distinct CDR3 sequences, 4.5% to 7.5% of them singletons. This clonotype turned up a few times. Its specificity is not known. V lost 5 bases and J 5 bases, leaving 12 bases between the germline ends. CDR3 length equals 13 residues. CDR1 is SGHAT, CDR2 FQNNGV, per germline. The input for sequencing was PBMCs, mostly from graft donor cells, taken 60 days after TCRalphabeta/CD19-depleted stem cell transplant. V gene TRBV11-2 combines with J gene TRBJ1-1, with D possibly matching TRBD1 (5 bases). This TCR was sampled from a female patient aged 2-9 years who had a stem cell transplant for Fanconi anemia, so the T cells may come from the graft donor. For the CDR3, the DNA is TGTGCCAGCAGCGCGCAGGGAAGGACTGAAGCTTTCTTT. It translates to CASSAQGRTEAFF.